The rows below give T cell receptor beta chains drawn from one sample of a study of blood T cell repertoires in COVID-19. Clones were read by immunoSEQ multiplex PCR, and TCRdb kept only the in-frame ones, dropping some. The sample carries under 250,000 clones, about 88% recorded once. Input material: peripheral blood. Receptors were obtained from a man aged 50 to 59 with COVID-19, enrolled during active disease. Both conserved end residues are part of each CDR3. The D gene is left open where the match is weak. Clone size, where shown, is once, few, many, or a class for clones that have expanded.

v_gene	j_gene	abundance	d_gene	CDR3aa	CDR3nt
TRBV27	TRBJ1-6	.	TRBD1	CASSKTGQGNSPLHF	TGTGCCAGCAGTAAAACGGGACAGGGGAATTCACCCCTCCACTTT
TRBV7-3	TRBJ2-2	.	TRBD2	CASSWLGGPGTGELFF	TGTGCCAGCAGCTGGCTGGGAGGGCCGGGCACCGGGGAGCTGTTTTTT
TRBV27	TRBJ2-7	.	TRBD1	CASSAGTGDSYEQYF	TGTGCCAGCAGTGCGGGGACAGGGGACTCCTACGAGCAGTACTTC
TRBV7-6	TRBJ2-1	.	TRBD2	CASSLVTSGAPSSYNEQFF	TGTGCCAGCAGCTTAGTCACTAGCGGGGCCCCCAGCTCCTACAATGAGCAGTTCTTC
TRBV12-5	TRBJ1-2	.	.	CASGRGGPNYGYTF	TGTGCTAGTGGCCGCGGGGGGCCCAACTATGGCTACACCTTC
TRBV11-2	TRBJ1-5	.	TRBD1	CASSGQGDQPQHF	TGTGCCAGCAGCGGACAGGGTGATCAGCCCCAGCATTTT
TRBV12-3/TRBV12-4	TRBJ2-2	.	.	CASIPGNTGELFF	TGTGCCAGCATCCCAGGGAACACCGGGGAGCTGTTTTTT
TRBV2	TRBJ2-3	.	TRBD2	CASRRTSGRTDTQYF	TGTGCCAGCAGAAGGACTAGCGGGAGGACAGATACGCAGTATTTT
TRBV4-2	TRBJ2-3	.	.	CASNQGPYGPSTDTQYF	TGTGCCAGCAACCAGGGGCCCTACGGACCTTCAACGGATACGCAGTATTTT
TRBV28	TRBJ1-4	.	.	CASSLTATNEKLFF	TGTGCCAGCAGTTTGACAGCAACTAATGAAAAACTGTTTTTT
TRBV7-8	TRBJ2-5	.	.	CASSFAGTLQETQYF	TGTGCCAGCAGTTTCGCCGGGACACTACAAGAGACCCAGTACTTC
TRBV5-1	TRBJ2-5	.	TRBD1	CASSSRQGASETQYF	TGCGCCAGCAGCTCCCGACAGGGGGCGTCGGAGACCCAGTACTTC
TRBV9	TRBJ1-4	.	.	CASSPGGTMDEKLFF	TGTGCCAGCAGCCCAGGCGGGACGATGGATGAAAAACTGTTTTTT
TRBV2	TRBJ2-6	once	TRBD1	CASTPRQGARGANVLTF	TGTGCCAGCACTCCGAGACAGGGGGCGCGGGGGGCCAACGTCCTGACTTTC
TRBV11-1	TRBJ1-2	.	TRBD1	CASSNLGGADGYTF	TGTGCCAGCAGCAACCTAGGGGGCGCGGATGGCTACACCTTC
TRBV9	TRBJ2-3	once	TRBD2	CASSVDQAGGPGDTQYF	TGTGCCAGCAGCGTAGATCAAGCGGGGGGCCCGGGAGATACGCAGTATTTT
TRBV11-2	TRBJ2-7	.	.	CASSYNGGTATYEQYF	TGTGCCAGCAGCTACAATGGCGGGACAGCTACCTACGAGCAGTACTTC
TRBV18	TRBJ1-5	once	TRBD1	CASSPPGTGGFRQPQHF	TGTGCCAGCTCACCTCCCGGGACAGGGGGCTTTCGTCAGCCCCAGCATTTT
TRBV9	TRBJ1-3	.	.	CASSASQGSGNTIYF	TGTGCCAGCAGCGCGTCGCAGGGGTCTGGAAACACCATATATTTT
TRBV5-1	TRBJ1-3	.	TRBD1	CASSLTGSGNTIYF	TGCGCCAGCAGTTTGACAGGGTCGGGAAACACCATATATTTT
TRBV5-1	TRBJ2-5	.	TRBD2	CASSLGGSGSSETQYF	TGCGCCAGCAGCTTGGGGGGTAGCGGGAGTTCCGAGACCCAGTACTTC